One sample yielded the 17 T cell receptor beta chains listed below, sequenced in a study of T cell responses to AZD1222 COVID-19 vaccine. Clones were read by immunoSEQ multiplex PCR, and TCRdb kept only the in-frame ones, dropping some. This repertoire shows about 140,000 clones, 85% found once; its top ten account for less than 9.5%. The sequenced sample was peripheral blood, obtained 28 days after the second dose of the MenACWY control vaccine. These receptor sequences come from an adult who received the MenACWY meningococcal vaccine as a control.

This clone is a singleton in its sample. V is TRBV2 and J is TRBJ2-1; 7 bases fit TRBD1. Losses at the gene ends were 6 bases for V and 0 bases for J; bases not matched to a gene: 8. CDR3 length: 16 residues. Germline CDR1 is SNHLY and CDR2 is FYNNEI. The CDR3 DNA sequence: TGTGCCAGCAGAGGGGGCAGCTGGAGCTCCTACAATGAGCAGTTCTTC. It is translated as CASRGGSWSSYNEQFF. The full variable domain, its missing parts supplied by reference TRBV2 and TRBJ2-1, is EPEVTQTPSHQVTQMGQEVILRCVPISNHLYFYWYRQILGQKVEFLVSFYNNEISEKSEIFDDQFSVERPDGSNFTLKIRSTKLEDSAMYFCASRGGSWSSYNEQFFGPGTRLTVL.

This chain connects TRBV2 to TRBJ2-2, with a weak D call TRBD2 (5 bases). The CDR3 has 15 amino acids. V lost 2 bases, J lost 1 base, and 8 bases lay in between. CDR1 and CDR2 (germline): SNHLY, FYNNEI. The CDR3 sequence: CASSEIAGNTGELFF. The DNA for the CDR3 is TGTGCCAGCAGTGAAATCGCGGGGAACACCGGGGAGCTGTTTTTT.

Only a few counts were recorded for this clone. The V gene is TRBV5-5, the J gene TRBJ2-7; no clear D gene. The V end lost 2 bases, the J end lost 4 bases, and 7 bases lay between the germline ends. The CDR3 spans 12 residues. CDR1 and CDR2 from the germline V gene are SGHKS and YYEKEE (reference sequence). The CDR3 DNA reads as TGTGCCAGCAGCTTTGGGCCGTACGAGCAGTACTTC. Translation: CASSFGPYEQYF.

The rearrangement joins TRBV7-2 to TRBJ2-7, with D maybe TRBD2 (6 bases). Per germline, CDR1 SGHTA and CDR2 FQGNSA. The V end lost 6 bases, the J end lost 2 bases, and 17 bases lay between the germline ends. This CDR3 region has 15 residues. This chain's CDR3 is CASSFRPSAAYEQYF. The CDR3 DNA reads TGTGCCAGCAGTTTCCGACCTAGCGCAGCCTACGAGCAGTACTTC.

This clone was detected once. The V call is TRBV5-1, the J call TRBJ2-3; no definite D call. Trimming took 1 base from V and 1 from J, leaving 10 bases between them. Germline CDR1 is SGHRS and CDR2 is YFSETQ. The CDR3 runs 15 residues. CDR3 nucleotide sequence: TGCGCCAGCAGCTTGTTCCCGTCGGGCACAGATACGCAGTATTTT. This codes for CASSLFPSGTDTQYF.

This chain links TRBV3-1 (or the pseudogene TRBV3-2) with TRBJ1-5, with 10 positions matching TRBD1. With 0 bases clipped from V and 6 bases from J, the junction kept 2 bases outside the gene matches. CDR3 length: 15 amino acids. Germline loops: CDR1 LGHDT, CDR2 YNNKEL (reference sequence). CDR3 protein: CASSQDGTGVQPQHF. The CDR3 region has the DNA TGTGCCAGCAGCCAAGATGGGACAGGGGTTCAGCCCCAGCATTTT.

The CDR3 nucleotides are TGTGCCAGCAGCACAACACAGGGTACGGAAAAACTGTTTTTT. It is translated as CASSTTQGTEKLFF. This chain links TRBV11-2 with TRBJ1-4; tentative D call: TRBD1 (6 bases). Germline CDR1 reads SGHAT; CDR2 reads FQNNGV. The CDR3 loop spans 14 amino acids. Deletions cut 5 bases from V and 8 bases from J, with 15 bases between. The whole variable domain, remainder taken from reference TRBV11-2 and TRBJ1-4, is EAGVAQSPRYKIIEKRQSVAFWCNPISGHATLYWYQQILGQGPKLLIQFQNNGVVDDSQLPKDRFSAERLKGVDSTLKIQPAKLEDSAVYLCASSTTQGTEKLFFGSGTQLSVL.

This chain joins TRBV6-1 and TRBJ1-4; 8 bases align to TRBD1. The CDR3 runs to 16 residues. V lost 2 bases, J lost 6 bases, and 8 bases stayed unmatched. Germline loops: CDR1 MNHNS, CDR2 SASEGT. CDR3 bases: TGTGCCAGCAGTGAAAATGTAGGACAGGGTGATGAAAAACTGTTTTTT. It yields the protein CASSENVGQGDEKLFF.

This clone has just a few counts. V gene TRBV9 combines with J gene TRBJ2-6; D is perhaps TRBD1 (5 bases). The germline V and J ends were trimmed by 6 bases and 7 bases, with 8 bases remaining between them. Germline CDR1 is SGDLS and CDR2 is YYNGEE. This CDR3 is 12 amino acids long. This chain's CDR3 is CASNTGANVLTF. Written as DNA, the CDR3 is TGTGCCAGCAATACAGGAGCCAACGTCCTGACTTTC.

The chain links TRBV6-5 to TRBJ2-5; TRBD2 aligns across 9 bases. CDR3 length: 15 amino acids. Germline-derived CDR1 and CDR2 are MNHEY and SVGAGI. Trimming removed 2 bases from V and 2 bases from J; junction bases left unmatched: 3. The DNA for the CDR3 is TGTGCCAGCAGTTACGCTAGCGGGGATCAAGAGACCCAGTACTTC. It is translated as CASSYASGDQETQYF.

The genes are TRBV7-9 and TRBJ2-5, with no clear D. CDR3 size: 14 residues. Germline lookup yields CDR1 SEHNR and CDR2 FQNEAQ (reference sequence). With 0 bases removed from V and 5 bases from J, the gap between germline ends came to 10 bases. The CDR3 nucleotides read TGTGCCAGCAGCTTAGCGGCCTCGCGGGAGACCCAGTACTTC. This codes for CASSLAASRETQYF. Supplemented by reference TRBV7-9 and TRBJ2-5, the full variable domain reads DTGVSQNPRHKITKRGQNVTFRCDPISEHNRLYWYRQTLGQGPEFLTYFQNEAQLEKSRLLSDRFSAERPKGSFSTLEIQRTEQGDSAMYLCASSLAASRETQYFGPGTRLLVL.

This clone was detected many times. V and J are TRBV28 and TRBJ1-2, with D possibly TRBD1 on 5 matching bases. V was shortened by 4 bases and J by 4 bases, with 16 bases between the two germline ends. Germline CDR1 MDHEN, CDR2 SYDVKM. CDR3 length equals 15 residues. This chain's CDR3 is CASSSPVQASYGYTF. CDR3 in DNA: TGTGCCAGCAGTTCGCCCGTACAGGCTTCCTATGGCTACACCTTC.

The chain combines TRBV11-2 with TRBJ1-1; D remains unclear. Looked up from germline, CDR1 is SGHAT and CDR2 is FQNNGV. This CDR3 is 12 amino acids long. Between the trimmed V and J ends, which lost 5 bases and 7 bases, there was a span of 11 bases. The CDR3 here is CASSPDRREAFF. CDR3 nucleotides: TGTGCCAGCAGCCCTGACCGTCGTGAAGCTTTCTTT.

The chain links TRBV11-3 to TRBJ2-7; no reliable D call. Deletions cut 5 bases from V and 0 bases from J, with 5 bases between. CDR1 is SGHNT, CDR2 YENEEA, per germline. The CDR3 covers 12 residues. Written as DNA, the CDR3 is TGTGCCAGCAGCCCGGACTCCTACGAGCAGTACTTC. Its translation is CASSPDSYEQYF. Complete variable domain (other parts from reference TRBV11-3 and TRBJ2-7): EAGVVQSPRYKIIEKKQPVAFWCNPISGHNTLYWYLQNLGQGPELLIRYENEEAVDDSQLPKDRFSAERLKGVDSTLKIQPAELGDSAVYLCASSPDSYEQYFGPGTRLTVT.

This clone came up once. The genes are TRBV9 and TRBJ1-1, with D perhaps matching TRBD1 (6 bases). The CDR3 extends over 16 amino acids. Germline assignment: CDR1 SGDLS and CDR2 YYNGEE. Trimming pared 4 bases from V and 1 base from J, leaving 17 bases between. CDR3 sequence: CASSFLPGGANTEAFF. CDR3 bases: TGTGCCAGCAGCTTCCTCCCGGGGGGGGCGAACACTGAAGCTTTCTTT.

The V call is TRBV6-1, the J call TRBJ2-2, with TRBD2 matching over 8 bases. V lost 3 bases to trimming and J lost 5 bases; unmatched junction nucleotides: 5. Germline values: CDR1 MNHNS, CDR2 SASEGT. The CDR3 consists of 15 residues. Here the CDR3 reads CASSEPGLGTGELFF. The CDR3 DNA follows: TGTGCCAGCAGTGAGCCGGGACTAGGGACCGGGGAGCTGTTTTTT.

This chain joins TRBV6-5 and TRBJ1-1; D unclear. V was pared by 6 bases and J by 1 base, with 12 bases between. This CDR3 has 14 residues. The germline V gene encodes CDR1 MNHEY and CDR2 SVGAGI. The CDR3 DNA sequence: TGTGCCAGCAGATTTGGCGAATCGAACACTGAAGCTTTCTTT. Translation: CASRFGESNTEAFF.